This T cell receptor (beta chain) was identified in a study of cytomegalovirus exposure and HLA in healthy donors. Notes on the study in general: A link between a missense DCLRE1C variant and TCR beta V- and J-gene trimming emerged from a later analysis.

This CDR3 spans 11 amino acids. Germline V CDR1 and CDR2: SGHTA, FQGTGA. Trimming stripped 5 bases from V and 10 bases from J, with 9 bases between. Concerning this clone itself: Its antigen remains unknown.

PCR involved 60 Vbeta and 13 Jbeta primers. TCRdb's copy holds only in-frame clones and misses some; the assay was immunoSEQ multiplex PCR. The repertoire holds about 130,000 clones, with around 85% as singletons. This receptor was obtained from a boy younger than 18 in good health and CMV-seronegative. J is TRBJ2-1 and V is TRBV7-3; D is ambiguous. What was sequenced was PBMCs. In DNA, the CDR3 is TGTGCCAGCAGCCCACTCCGGGAGCAGTTCTTC. As protein: CASSPLREQFF.